The 13 T cell receptor beta chains below were found in one sample sequenced in a study of blood T cell repertoires in COVID-19. Only in-frame clones appear in the TCRdb table, and some are missing; sequencing was by immunoSEQ multiplex PCR. The repertoire has 150,000 to 200,000 clones, around 92% of them found once; the top ten carry about 8.1%. Specimen: PBMCs or T cells enriched from blood (not recorded which). These receptors originate from a woman aged 18-29 years who had recovered from COVID-19.

The chain links TRBV28 to TRBJ2-7; weak D call: TRBD1 (5 bases). Germline CDR1 reads MDHEN; CDR2 reads SYDVKM. Trimming took off 3 bases at V and 1 base at J, with 13 bases between the two ends. The CDR3 totals 15 residues. In nucleotides, the CDR3 is TGTGCCAGCAGTTTCCCGGACACAAATTCCTACGAGCAGTACTTC. Protein sequence: CASSFPDTNSYEQYF.

V is TRBV6-5 and J is TRBJ1-2; no definite D call. The CDR3 covers 14 residues. Germline CDR1 MNHEY, CDR2 SVGAGI. The V and J ends lost 2 bases and 0 bases respectively, with 7 bases between them. The CDR3 protein is CASSYAEANYGYTF. The CDR3 DNA is TGTGCCAGCAGTTACGCGGAGGCTAACTATGGCTACACCTTC.

The V and J genes are TRBV19 and TRBJ2-7, with TRBD1 as a possible D gene (5 bases). CDR3 length equals 15 residues. The V end was cut by 1 base, the J end by 2 bases, with 12 bases between. Germline CDR1 and CDR2: LNHDA and SQIVND (reference sequence). The CDR3 DNA follows: TGTGCCAGTAGTATAGGTAAGGGGATAGCCTACGAGCAGTACTTC. It encodes CASSIGKGIAYEQYF.

V gene TRBV28 combines with J gene TRBJ1-3, with D tentatively TRBD1 (5 bases). V lost 1 base, J lost 4 bases, and 11 bases lay in between. CDR1 is MDHEN and CDR2 is SYDVKM in the germline V gene. CDR3 length: 15 amino acids. The CDR3, as DNA: TGTGCCAGCAGTTTATTGCCCGGGGGAGGAAACACCATATATTTT. As protein: CASSLLPGGGNTIYF.

The chain combines TRBV19 with TRBJ2-1, with 10 nucleotides matching TRBD2. This CDR3 is built from 17 residues. J was trimmed by 6 bases and V by 3 bases; bases with no gene match: 11. Germline CDR1 is LNHDA and CDR2 is SQIVND (reference sequence). The CDR3 nucleotides are TGTGCCAGTAGTATTAAGTTAGCGGGGGGCCTCGGCAATGAGCAGTTCTTC. It codes for CASSIKLAGGLGNEQFF.

This chain uses TRBV3-1 (or the pseudogene TRBV3-2) with TRBJ2-3, with TRBD2 matching over 7 bases. The CDR3 has 16 amino acids. The germline V gene has CDR1 LGHDT and CDR2 YNNKEL (reference sequence). Trimming removed 0 bases from V and 2 bases from J; junction bases left unmatched: 5. CDR3 DNA sequence: TGTGCCAGCAGCCAAGATCCCGGGACTAACACAGATACGCAGTATTTT. Translated, it gives CASSQDPGTNTDTQYF.

The genes are TRBV7-2 and TRBJ2-7; tentative D call: TRBD1 (6 bases). The CDR3 length is 13 residues. Between the trimmed V and J ends, which lost 4 bases and 2 bases, there was a span of 9 bases. In germline, CDR1 is SGHTA, CDR2 FQGNSA. CDR3 coding DNA: TGTGCCAGCAGCTCCGGACAGACCTACGAGCAGTACTTC. It encodes CASSSGQTYEQYF.

The rearrangement uses TRBV6-5 and TRBJ1-6; 7 bases align to TRBD1. The CDR3 has 14 residues. CDR1 is MNHEY, CDR2 SVGAGI, per germline. Losses at the gene ends were 4 bases for V and 5 bases for J; bases not matched to a gene: 2. Here the CDR3 DNA reads TGTGCCAGCAGTTTCGGGACAGATAATTCACCCCTCCACTTT. Protein product: CASSFGTDNSPLHF.

This clone was found once. This chain connects TRBV19 to TRBJ1-1; TRBD1 aligns across 10 bases. V lost 2 bases to trimming and J lost 0 bases; unmatched junction nucleotides: 6. The germline V gene has CDR1 LNHDA and CDR2 SQIVND (reference sequence). CDR3 length: 17 amino acids. This chain's CDR3 is CASSIRGQGPLNTEAFF. CDR3 nucleotide sequence: TGTGCCAGTAGTATAAGGGGACAGGGGCCTCTGAACACTGAAGCTTTCTTT. The whole variable domain, filled in from reference TRBV19 and TRBJ1-1, reads DGGITQSPKYLFRKEGQNVTLSCEQNLNHDAMYWYRQDPGQGLRLIYYSQIVNDFQKGDIAEGYSVSREKKESFPLTVTSAQKNPTAFYLCASSIRGQGPLNTEAFFGQGTRLTVV.

Comment on this clone: In the same sample, other DNA sequences code for this CDR3. V gene TRBV19 combines with J gene TRBJ1-1; 8 bases agree with TRBD1. Germline CDR1 LNHDA, CDR2 SQIVND (reference sequence). The CDR3 consists of 13 residues. The J segment lost 8 bases and the V segment lost 3 bases, leaving 5 bases of the junction unmatched. Here the CDR3 DNA reads TGTGCCAGTAGTATCGGACAGGGAACCGAAGCTTTCTTT. This codes for CASSIGQGTEAFF.

This clone turned up a few times. The V and J genes are TRBV6-5 and TRBJ2-2; tentative D call: TRBD2 (6 bases). Trimming left V 8 bases short and J 5 bases short, with 12 bases between. Germline V gives CDR1 MNHEY, CDR2 SVGAGI. The CDR3 is made up of 13 amino acids. In DNA, the CDR3 is TGTGCCAGCGAGATCCGGGGGACCGGGGAGCTGTTTTTT. Protein sequence: CASEIRGTGELFF.

This clone was counted once. J is TRBJ2-3 and V is TRBV11-3; TRBD2 might be the D (6 bases). The CDR3 contains 16 residues. Trimming removed 3 bases from V and 3 bases from J, with 16 bases in between. Germline loops: CDR1 SGHNT, CDR2 YENEEA. Here the CDR3 DNA reads TGTGCCAGCAGCTTGAGTCGGGCGGGGTGGACAGATACGCAGTATTTT. Amino acids: CASSLSRAGWTDTQYF.

The chain combines TRBV12-3 or TRBV12-4 with TRBJ1-6; D remains unclear. Deletions cut 5 bases from V and 11 bases from J, with 13 bases between. This CDR3 region has 13 residues. CDR3 bases: TGTGCCAGCAGTGGAAAATCGGGTCCACCCCTCCACTTT. This translates into CASSGKSGPPLHF.